This entry concerns a single TCR beta chain. The antigen is not known. This sample stems from a study of T cell repertoires and HLA-DP antigens. Study observations and caveats: Total CD4+ responders were stimulated by HeLa antigen-presenting cells.

The germline gives CDR1 MNHNY, CDR2 SVGAGI (reference sequence). Trimming took 4 bases from V and 3 from J; bases not matched to a gene: 5. The CDR3 consists of 15 residues. The PCR primers covered 54 TRBV and 13 TRBJ segments. Method: immunoSEQ multiplex PCR; TCRdb's copy keeps in-frame clones and lacks some. The sample shows around 90,000 clones, approximately 89% of them seen only once. The clonotype comes from a man in his fifties or sixties in good health and CMV-seronegative. The J gene is TRBJ1-5, the V gene TRBV6-6; 8 bases align to TRBD1. Material for sequencing was CD4+ T cells from PBMCs. The CDR3 here is CASSSGQGVNQPQHF. CDR3 bases: TGTGCCAGCAGTTCCGGACAGGGAGTCAATCAGCCCCAGCATTTT.